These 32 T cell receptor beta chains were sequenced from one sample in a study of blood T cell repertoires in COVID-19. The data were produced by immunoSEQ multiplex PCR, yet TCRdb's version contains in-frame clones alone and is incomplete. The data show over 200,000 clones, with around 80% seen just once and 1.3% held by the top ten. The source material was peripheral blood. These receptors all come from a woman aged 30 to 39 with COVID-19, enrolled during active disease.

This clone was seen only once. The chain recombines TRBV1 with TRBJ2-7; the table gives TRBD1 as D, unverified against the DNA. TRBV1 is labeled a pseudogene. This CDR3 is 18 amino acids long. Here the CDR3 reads CTSSLNPVRGRKASEQYF. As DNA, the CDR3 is TGCACCAGCAGTCTTAACCCCGTCAGGGGGCGCAAGGCCAGCGAGCAGTACTTC.

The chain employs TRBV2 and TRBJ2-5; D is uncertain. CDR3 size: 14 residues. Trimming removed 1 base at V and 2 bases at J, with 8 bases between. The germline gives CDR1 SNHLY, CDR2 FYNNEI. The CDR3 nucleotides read TGTGCCAGCAGTGAAGTGCCAGAACAAGAGACCCAGTACTTC. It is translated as CASSEVPEQETQYF.

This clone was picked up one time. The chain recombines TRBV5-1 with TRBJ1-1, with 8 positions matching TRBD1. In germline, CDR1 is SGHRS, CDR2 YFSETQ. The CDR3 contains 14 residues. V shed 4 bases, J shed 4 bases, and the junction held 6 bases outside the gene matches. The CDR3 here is CASSPDRVGTEAFF. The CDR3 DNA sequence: TGCGCCAGCAGCCCGGACAGGGTGGGCACTGAAGCTTTCTTT.

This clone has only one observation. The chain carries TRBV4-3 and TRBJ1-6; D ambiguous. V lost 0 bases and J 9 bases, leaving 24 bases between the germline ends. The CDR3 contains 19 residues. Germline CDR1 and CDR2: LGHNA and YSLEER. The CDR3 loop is CASSQDARKGSYFSSPLHF. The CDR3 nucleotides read TGCGCCAGCAGCCAAGATGCGAGGAAAGGCAGCTATTTTTCTTCACCCCTCCACTTT.

This chain's CDR3 is CASSLTGTGDEQFF. The CDR3 DNA reads TGTGCCAGCAGCTTGACCGGGACAGGTGATGAGCAGTTCTTC. The rearrangement links TRBV7-8 to TRBJ2-1; 8 bases are a match to TRBD1. CDR3 length: 14 residues. Germline CDR1 and CDR2: SGHVS and FQNEAQ. The V gene end was trimmed by 3 bases and the J gene end by 8 bases; junction bases not matched to a gene: 6.

The CDR3 is CASSPELAQETQYF. The DNA of the CDR3 is TGTGCCAGCAGTCCTGAACTAGCGCAAGAGACCCAGTACTTC. This chain uses TRBV2 with TRBJ2-5, with TRBD2 matching over 7 bases. The V segment lost 5 bases and the J segment 2 bases; nucleotides outside the gene matches: 5. This CDR3 contains 14 residues. In germline, CDR1 is SNHLY, CDR2 FYNNEI.

CDR3: CASSSYTGIYGYTF. For the CDR3, the DNA is TGTGCCAGCAGCTCTTATACAGGGATCTATGGCTACACCTTC. The gene calls are TRBV5-4 and TRBJ1-2; D may be TRBD1 (6 bases). The CDR3 totals 14 residues. Germline loops: CDR1 SGHNT, CDR2 YYREEE (reference sequence). Trimming shortened V by 3 bases and J by 4 bases, and 13 bases separated the two germline ends.

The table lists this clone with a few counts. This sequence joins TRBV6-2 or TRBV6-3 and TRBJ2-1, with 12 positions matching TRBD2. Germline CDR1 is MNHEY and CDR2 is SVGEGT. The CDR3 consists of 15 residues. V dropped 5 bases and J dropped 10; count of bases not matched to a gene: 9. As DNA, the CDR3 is TGTGCCAGCAGTGAGACTAGCGGGGGTGCAGGGGAGCAGTTCTTC. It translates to CASSETSGGAGEQFF.

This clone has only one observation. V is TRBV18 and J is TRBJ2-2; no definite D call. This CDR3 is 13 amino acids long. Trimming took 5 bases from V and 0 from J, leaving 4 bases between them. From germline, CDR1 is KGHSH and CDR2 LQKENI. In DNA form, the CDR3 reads TGTGCCAGCTCAAACTCGAACACCGGGGAGCTGTTTTTT. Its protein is CASSNSNTGELFF.

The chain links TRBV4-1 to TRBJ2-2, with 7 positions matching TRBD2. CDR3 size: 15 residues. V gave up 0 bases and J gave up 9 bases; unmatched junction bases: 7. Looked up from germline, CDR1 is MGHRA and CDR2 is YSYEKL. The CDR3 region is CASSQDGGEGRELFF. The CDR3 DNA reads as TGCGCCAGCAGCCAAGATGGGGGGGAAGGCCGGGAGCTGTTTTTT.

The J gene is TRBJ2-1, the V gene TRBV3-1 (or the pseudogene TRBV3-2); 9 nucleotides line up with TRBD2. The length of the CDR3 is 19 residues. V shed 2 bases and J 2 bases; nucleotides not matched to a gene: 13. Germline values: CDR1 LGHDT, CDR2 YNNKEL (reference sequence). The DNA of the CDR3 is TGTGCCAGCAGCCAAAGGGAAGGCATGGCGGGAGGGCCCTACAATGAGCAGTTCTTC. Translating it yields CASSQREGMAGGPYNEQFF.

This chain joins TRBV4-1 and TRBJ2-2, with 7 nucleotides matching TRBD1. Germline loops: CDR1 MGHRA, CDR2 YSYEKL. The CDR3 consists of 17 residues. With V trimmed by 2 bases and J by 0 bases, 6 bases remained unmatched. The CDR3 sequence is CASSQYGQAANTGELFF. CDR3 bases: TGCGCCAGCAGCCAATATGGACAGGCCGCGAACACCGGGGAGCTGTTTTTT.

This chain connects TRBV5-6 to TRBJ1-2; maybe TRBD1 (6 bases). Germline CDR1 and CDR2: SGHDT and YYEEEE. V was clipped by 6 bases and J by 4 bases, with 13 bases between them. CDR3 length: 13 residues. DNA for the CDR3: TGTGCCAGCACCACCGGGGACATCTATGGCTACACCTTC. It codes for CASTTGDIYGYTF.

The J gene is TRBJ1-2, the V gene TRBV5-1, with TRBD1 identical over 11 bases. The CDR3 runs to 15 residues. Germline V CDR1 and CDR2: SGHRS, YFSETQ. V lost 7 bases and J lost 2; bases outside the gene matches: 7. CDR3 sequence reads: CASVPGTGGNYGYTF. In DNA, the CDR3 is TGCGCCAGCGTACCCGGGACAGGGGGAAACTATGGCTACACCTTC.

Here the CDR3 DNA reads TGTGCCAGCAGCTTAGGGGCCGATAGGGGGGGCTTGAACACTGAAGCTTTCTTT. It yields the protein CASSLGADRGGLNTEAFF. The rearrangement joins TRBV11-2 to TRBJ1-1, with D perhaps matching TRBD1 (6 bases). Between the trimmed V and J ends, which lost 1 base and 0 bases, there was a span of 18 bases. Per the germline V gene, CDR1 is SGHAT and CDR2 is FQNNGV. The CDR3 contains 18 residues.

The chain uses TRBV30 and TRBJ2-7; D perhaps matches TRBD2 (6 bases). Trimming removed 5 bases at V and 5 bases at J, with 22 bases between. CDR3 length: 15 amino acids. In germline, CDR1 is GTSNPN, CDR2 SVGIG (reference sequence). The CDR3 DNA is TGTGCCTGGGCCTATACTGGGGGGTTAAGGGACGAGCAGTACTTC. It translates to CAWAYTGGLRDEQYF.

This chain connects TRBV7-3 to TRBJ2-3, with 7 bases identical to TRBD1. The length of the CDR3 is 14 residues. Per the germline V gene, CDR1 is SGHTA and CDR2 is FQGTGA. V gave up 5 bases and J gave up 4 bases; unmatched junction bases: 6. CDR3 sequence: CASSLTGFADTQYF. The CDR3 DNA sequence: TGTGCCAGCAGCCTGACAGGGTTCGCAGATACGCAGTATTTT.

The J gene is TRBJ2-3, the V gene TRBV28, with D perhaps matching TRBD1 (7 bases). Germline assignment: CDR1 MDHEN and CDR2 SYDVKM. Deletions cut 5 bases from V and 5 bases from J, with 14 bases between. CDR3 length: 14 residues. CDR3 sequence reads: CASSGTQGGDTQYF. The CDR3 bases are TGTGCCAGCAGTGGGACCCAGGGGGGAGATACGCAGTATTTT.

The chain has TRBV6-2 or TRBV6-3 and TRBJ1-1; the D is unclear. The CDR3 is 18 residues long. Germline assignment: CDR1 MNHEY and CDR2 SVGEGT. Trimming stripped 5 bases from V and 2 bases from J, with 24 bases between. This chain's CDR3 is CASSPLRGGGILNTEAFF. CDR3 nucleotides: TGTGCCAGCAGTCCGTTACGGGGAGGAGGGATCCTAAACACTGAAGCTTTCTTT.

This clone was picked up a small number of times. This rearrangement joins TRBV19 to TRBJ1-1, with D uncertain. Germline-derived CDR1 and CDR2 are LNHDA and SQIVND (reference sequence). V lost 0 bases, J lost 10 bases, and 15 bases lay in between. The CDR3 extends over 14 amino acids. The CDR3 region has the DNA TGTGCCAGTAGTATAGATGAGGGCAGCACCGGAGCTTTCTTT. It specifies CASSIDEGSTGAFF.

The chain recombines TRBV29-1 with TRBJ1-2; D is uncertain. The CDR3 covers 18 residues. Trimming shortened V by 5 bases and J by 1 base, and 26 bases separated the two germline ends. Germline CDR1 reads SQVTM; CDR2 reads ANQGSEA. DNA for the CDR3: TGCAGCGTTTACGCGTCGGGTGGGAAGAGTGGACTTAACTATGGCTACACCTTC. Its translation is CSVYASGGKSGLNYGYTF.

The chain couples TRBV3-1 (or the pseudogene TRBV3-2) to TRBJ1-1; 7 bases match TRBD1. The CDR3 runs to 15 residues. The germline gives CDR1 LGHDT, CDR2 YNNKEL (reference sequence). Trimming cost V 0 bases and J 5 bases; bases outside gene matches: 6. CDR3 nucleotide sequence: TGTGCCAGCAGCCAAGAAGGGGGCGCCGGAACTGAAGCTTTCTTT. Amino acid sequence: CASSQEGGAGTEAFF.

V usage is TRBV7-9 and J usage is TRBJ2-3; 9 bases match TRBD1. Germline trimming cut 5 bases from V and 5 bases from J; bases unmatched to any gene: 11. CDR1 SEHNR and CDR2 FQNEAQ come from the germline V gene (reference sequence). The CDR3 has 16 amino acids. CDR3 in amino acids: CASSDGTGSTQDTQYF. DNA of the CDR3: TGTGCCAGCAGCGATGGGACAGGGAGTACACAAGATACGCAGTATTTT.

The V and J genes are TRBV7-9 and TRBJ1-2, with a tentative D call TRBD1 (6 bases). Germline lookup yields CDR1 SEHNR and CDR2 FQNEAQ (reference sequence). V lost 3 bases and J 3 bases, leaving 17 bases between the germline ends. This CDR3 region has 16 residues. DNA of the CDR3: TGTGCCAGCAGCTTTGACCGAACAGGGCTCGACTATGGCTACACCTTC. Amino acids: CASSFDRTGLDYGYTF.

The CDR3 DNA is TGTGCCTGGAAGGGACAGGAAAAGTTTGGAAACACCATATATTTT. This codes for CAWKGQEKFGNTIYF. The J gene is TRBJ1-3, the V gene TRBV30, with 8 bases that match TRBD1. CDR3 length equals 15 residues. Germline V gene lookup returns CDR1 GTSNPN and CDR2 SVGIG (reference sequence). V shed 4 bases, J shed 3 bases, and the junction held 8 bases outside the gene matches.

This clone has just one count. CDR3 protein: CASSVSSGSRSDTQYF. In DNA form, the CDR3 reads TGTGCCAGCAGTGTCTCTAGCGGGAGTAGGTCAGATACGCAGTATTTT. V gene TRBV6-1 combines with J gene TRBJ2-3; 10 bases agree with TRBD2. V lost 4 bases, J lost 4 bases, and 8 bases stayed unmatched. Germline CDR1 is MNHNS and CDR2 is SASEGT. CDR3 length equals 16 residues.

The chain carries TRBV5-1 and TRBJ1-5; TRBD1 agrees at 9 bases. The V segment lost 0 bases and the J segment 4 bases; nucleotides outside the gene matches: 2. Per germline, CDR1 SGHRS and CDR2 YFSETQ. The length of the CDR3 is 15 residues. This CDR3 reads CASSLGDRENQPQHF. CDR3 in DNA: TGCGCCAGCAGCTTGGGGGACAGGGAAAATCAGCCCCAGCATTTT. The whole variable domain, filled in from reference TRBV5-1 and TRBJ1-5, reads KAGVTQTPRYLIKTRGQQVTLSCSPISGHRSVSWYQQTPGQGLQFLFEYFSETQRNKGNFPGRFSGRQFSNSRSEMNVSTLELGDSALYLCASSLGDRENQPQHFGDGTRLSIL.

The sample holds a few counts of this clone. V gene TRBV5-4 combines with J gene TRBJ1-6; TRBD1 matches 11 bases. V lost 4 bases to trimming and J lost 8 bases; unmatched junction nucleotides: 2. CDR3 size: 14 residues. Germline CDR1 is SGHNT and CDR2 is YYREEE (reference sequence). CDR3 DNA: TGTGCCAGCAGCCGGGGACAGGGGGATTCACCCCTCCACTTT. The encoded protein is CASSRGQGDSPLHF.

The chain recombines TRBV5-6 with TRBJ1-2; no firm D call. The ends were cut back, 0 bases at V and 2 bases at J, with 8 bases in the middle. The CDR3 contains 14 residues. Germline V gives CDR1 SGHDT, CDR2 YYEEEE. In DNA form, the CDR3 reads TGTGCCAGCAGCTTGGCCTTGTTCAACTATGGCTACACCTTC. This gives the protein CASSLALFNYGYTF. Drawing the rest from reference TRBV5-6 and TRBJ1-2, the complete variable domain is DAGVTQSPTHLIKTRGQQVTLRCSPKSGHDTVSWYQQALGQGPQFIFQYYEEEERQRGNFPDRFSGHQFPNYSSELNVNALLLGDSALYLCASSLALFNYGYTFGSGTRLTVV.

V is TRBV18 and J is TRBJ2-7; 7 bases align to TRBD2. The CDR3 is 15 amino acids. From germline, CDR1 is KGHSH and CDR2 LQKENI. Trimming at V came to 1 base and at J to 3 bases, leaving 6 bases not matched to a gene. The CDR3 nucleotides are TGTGCCAGCTCACCACGGGAGGGCATAAGCTACGAGCAGTACTTC. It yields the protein CASSPREGISYEQYF.

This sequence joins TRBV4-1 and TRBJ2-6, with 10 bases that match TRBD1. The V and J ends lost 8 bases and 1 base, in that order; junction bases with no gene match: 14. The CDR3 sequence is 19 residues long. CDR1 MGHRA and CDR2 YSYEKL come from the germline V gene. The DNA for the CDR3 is TGCGCCAGCGGACACCAAAGACAGGGGGCGCCTTCTGGGGCCAACGTCCTGACTTTC. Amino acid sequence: CASGHQRQGAPSGANVLTF.

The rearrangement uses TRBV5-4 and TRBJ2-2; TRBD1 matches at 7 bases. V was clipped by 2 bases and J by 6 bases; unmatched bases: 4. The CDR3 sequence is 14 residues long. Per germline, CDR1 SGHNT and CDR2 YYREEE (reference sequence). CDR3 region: CASSLRQGPGELFF. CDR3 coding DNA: TGTGCCAGCAGCTTAAGACAGGGTCCCGGGGAGCTGTTTTTT.